This TCR beta chain was identified in a study of graft-versus-host responses after intestinal transplantation (dated by TCRdb to the early 2020s). For context, the study as a whole: The transplants that recipients got were multivisceral, liver-intestinal, or isolated intestinal. Every recipient was given anti-thymocyte globulin induction, then maintenance tacrolimus and steroids for approximately 3 years. Rather than going through the commercial service, samples from a few later patients were sequenced in-house on an Illumina MiSeq and processed with MiXCR. Of the 20 to 25 intestinal transplant recipients enrolled in the cohort, one of whom was a retransplant, a few patients without pretransplant specimens were excluded. After intestinal transplantation, graft-versus-host and host-versus-graft alloreactive T cell clones in the graft, circulation and bone marrow were tracked using bulk TCR-beta CDR3 sequencing. Alloreactive clones were identified by sequencing pre-transplant mixed lymphocyte reaction products and comparing these products with unstimulated pre-transplant donor and recipient T cells. Donor T cell macrochimerism was defined as a peak of at least 4% donor T cells among recipient peripheral blood mononuclear cells. Results the study describes overall, beyond this receptor: In patients with donor T cell macrochimerism, the allografts had high GvH to HvG T cell clonal ratios. GvH clones turned up in recipient bone marrow, with some appearing earlier in ileal mucosa or blood, a pattern consistent with an intestinal mucosal origin. Early after transplant, peak levels of circulating GvH clones were found to be associated with declines in HvG clones. The conclusions were limited by the relatively low number and heterogeneity of the intestinal transplant patients.

For this clone: Its antigen remains undetermined. Within one base of it there is no much larger clone, and no base qualities were kept.

Blood samples were collected up to 4 times in the first month after transplant and then at least monthly when available. From the cysteine through the phenylalanine, the CDR3 covers 16 amino acids. Only the CDR3 portion is preserved as DNA: 48 bases, with reading frame beginning at the first base. In the germline V gene (reference sequence), CDR1 corresponds to SEHNR and CDR2 to FQNEAQ. V is cut by 3 bases and J by 0 bases, and the space between the germline ends is 11 bases. The library was produced with the immunoSEQ multiplex PCR assay. For most patients, genomic DNA was subjected to high-throughput TCR-beta CDR3 sequencing by Adaptive Biotechnologies. For the original study's pipeline: TCR sequencing data were retrieved from Adaptive's ImmunoSEQ software for around 19 patients, whereas a few other patients were processed with MiXCR and VDJtools. CDR3 nucleotide sequences shared between donor and recipient were removed because the origin of such sequences could not be assigned. To be classed as alloreactive, a clone needed at least 2-fold expansion over unstimulated cells and a minimum CFSE-low frequency of 0.002% (template counts) or 0.001% (read counts). Clones detected in sequenced pre-transplant spleen, lymph node, or MLR CFSE-low populations of the donor or recipient were defined as mappable. Cumulative frequency of alloreactive clones was calculated as a percentage of all sequences weighted by copy number. This immuneACCESS table, as held by TCRdb, lists in-frame sequences with V and J called but not all clones. Of the missing ones, under half trace to an unresolved V gene in checked studies; the others have no known cause. That table supplies the V and J calls and clone size; D and trimming were determined from the DNA. The sample contains over 80,000 clones, approximately 85% of them found a single time. The biggest ten clones account for roughly 1.4% of the sample.

The clonotype was recovered from a human patient who received an intestinal transplant, so some T cells may come from the graft donor. The chain is assembled from TRBV7-9 and TRBJ1-4; the D gene is unclear. The material was PBMCs, obtained 255 days after intestinal transplant. The nucleotide sequence is given as TGTGCCAGCAGCTTGGGGTCACCTTCAACTAATGAAAAACTGTTTTTT. Translation gives CASSLGSPSTNEKLFF. The full variable domain, completed from the reference TRBV7-9 and TRBJ1-4 proteins outside the CDR3, reads DTGVSQNPRHKITKRGQNVTFRCDPISEHNRLYWYRQTLGQGPEFLTYFQNEAQLEKSRLLSDRFSAERPKGSFSTLEIQRTEQGDSAMYLCASSLGSPSTNEKLFFGSGTQLSVL.